The following is a TCR beta chain sequence with its context. Its antigen is undetermined. These data are taken from a study of beta chain features in type 1 diabetes. Study conclusions and caveats: In every one of the four CD4+ subsets, TCRB CDR3s were moderately but significantly shorter in Type 1 diabetes patients.

Purity above 95% was achieved in all sorted populations. Every bit of the isolated RNA underwent reverse transcription, so sequencing read expressed TCRB transcripts. The read count averaged about 3.6 million across naive, central memory and regulatory T cell samples. Assay: immunoSEQ multiplex PCR; the TCRdb copy retains only in-frame clones and omits some. Counted here are roughly 350,000 clones, 8.5% to 10% occurring once; the ten biggest clones make up around 0.66%. From germline, CDR1 is DFQATT and CDR2 SNEGSKA (reference sequence). The CDR3 is 11 residues long. This TCR was recovered from a man in his thirties or forties with type 1 diabetes. The chain carries TRBV20-1 and TRBJ2-5; D is uncertain. The better agreement between TRBJ2-7 and the DNA end casts doubt on the J call. The sample was central memory CD4+ T cells from blood. The CDR3 sequence: CSAPGRYEQYF. The CDR3 DNA is TGCAGTGCACCTGGACGGTACGAGCAGTACTTC.